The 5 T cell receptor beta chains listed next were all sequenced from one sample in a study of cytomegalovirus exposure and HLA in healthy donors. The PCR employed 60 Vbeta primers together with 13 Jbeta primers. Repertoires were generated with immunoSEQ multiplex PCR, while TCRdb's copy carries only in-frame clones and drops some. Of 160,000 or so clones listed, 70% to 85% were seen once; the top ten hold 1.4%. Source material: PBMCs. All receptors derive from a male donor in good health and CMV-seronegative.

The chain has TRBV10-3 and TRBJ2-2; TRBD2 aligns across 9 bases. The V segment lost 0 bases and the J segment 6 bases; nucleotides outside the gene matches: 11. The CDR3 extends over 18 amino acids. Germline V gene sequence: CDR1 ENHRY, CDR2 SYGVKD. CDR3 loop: CAISESARGGDVAGELFF. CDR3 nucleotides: TGTGCCATCAGTGAGTCGGCGCGGGGGGGCGACGTTGCCGGGGAGCTGTTTTTT.

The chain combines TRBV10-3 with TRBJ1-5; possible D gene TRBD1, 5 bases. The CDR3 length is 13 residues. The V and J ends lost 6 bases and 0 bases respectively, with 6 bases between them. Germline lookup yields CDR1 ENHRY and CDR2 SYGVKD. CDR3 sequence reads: CAISRDSNQPQHF. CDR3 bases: TGTGCCATCAGCAGGGATAGCAATCAGCCCCAGCATTTT.

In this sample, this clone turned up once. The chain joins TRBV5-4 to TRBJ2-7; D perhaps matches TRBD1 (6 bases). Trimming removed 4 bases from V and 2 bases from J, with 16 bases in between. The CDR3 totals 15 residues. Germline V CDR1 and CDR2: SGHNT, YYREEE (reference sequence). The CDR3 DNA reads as TGTGCCAGCAGCCCAATAGGGGGTTCGACCTACGAGCAGTACTTC. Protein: CASSPIGGSTYEQYF.

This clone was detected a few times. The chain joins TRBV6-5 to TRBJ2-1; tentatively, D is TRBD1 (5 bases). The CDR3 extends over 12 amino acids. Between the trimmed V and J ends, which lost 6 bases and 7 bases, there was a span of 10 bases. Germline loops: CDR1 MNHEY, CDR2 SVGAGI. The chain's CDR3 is CASRRQTNEQFF. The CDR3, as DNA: TGTGCCAGCAGGCGACAGACTAATGAGCAGTTCTTC.

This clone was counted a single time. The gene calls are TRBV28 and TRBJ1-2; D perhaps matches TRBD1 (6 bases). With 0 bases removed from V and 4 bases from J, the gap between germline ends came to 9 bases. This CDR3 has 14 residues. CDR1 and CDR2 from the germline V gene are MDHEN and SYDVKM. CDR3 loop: CASSLWGGLYGYTF. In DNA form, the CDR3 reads TGTGCCAGCAGTTTATGGGGGGGGCTCTATGGCTACACCTTC.